The 5 T cell receptor beta chains below come from one sample, sequenced in a study of cytomegalovirus exposure and HLA in healthy donors. TCRdb's table, derived via immunoSEQ multiplex PCR, lists solely in-frame clones and lacks some. Here the sample spans 190,000 or so clones, around 81% being singletons. Sequencing was carried out using PBMCs. These receptors all stem from a woman aged 18-29 years in good health and CMV-seropositive.

This chain connects TRBV18 to TRBJ1-2, with TRBD1 matching 7 bases. Trimming at V came to 0 bases and at J to 3 bases, leaving 7 bases not matched to a gene. The CDR3 consists of 16 residues. The germline CDR1 and CDR2 sequences are KGHSH and LQKENI. This chain's CDR3 is CASSPPTGDSHYGYTF. CDR3 DNA sequence: TGTGCCAGCTCACCACCGACGGGGGACAGCCACTATGGCTACACCTTC.

About this clone: This clone may be a read error of a much larger clone one base away. This chain joins TRBV7-2 and TRBJ2-7; D might be TRBD1 (6 bases). This CDR3 has 16 amino acids. Germline V gene lookup returns CDR1 SGHTA and CDR2 FQGNSA. V was shortened by 4 bases and J by 2 bases, with 18 bases between the two germline ends. The CDR3 DNA sequence: TGTGCCAGCAGCTCAATGACCGGGACACCAACCTACGAGCAGTACTTC. This codes for CASSSMTGTPTYEQYF.

The chain carries TRBV5-6 and TRBJ1-6; maybe TRBD1 (5 bases). Looked up from germline, CDR1 is SGHDT and CDR2 is YYEEEE. CDR3 length: 15 residues. V shed 0 bases and J shed 3 bases, with 7 bases lying between them. The CDR3 reads CASSLAGGYNSPLHF. The DNA for the CDR3 is TGTGCCAGCAGCTTGGCCGGGGGCTATAATTCACCCCTCCACTTT.

The chain employs TRBV18 and TRBJ1-1; the D is unclear. Between the trimmed V and J ends, which lost 1 base and 4 bases, there was a span of 10 bases. Germline V lookup: CDR1 KGHSH, CDR2 LQKENI. The CDR3 loop spans 14 amino acids. In nucleotides, the CDR3 is TGTGCCAGCTCACCACGGGCTGAGGGCACTGAAGCTTTCTTT. Its protein is CASSPRAEGTEAFF.

This rearrangement joins TRBV7-8 to TRBJ2-1; D remains unclear. The germline V and J ends were trimmed by 5 bases and 9 bases, with 11 bases remaining between them. The CDR3 sequence is 12 residues long. Germline V lookup: CDR1 SGHVS, CDR2 FQNEAQ. Here the CDR3 DNA reads TGTGCCAGCAGCCCCCCAGCAGGTGAGCAGTTCTTC. This codes for CASSPPAGEQFF.